The 20 T cell receptor beta chains below were found in one sample sequenced in a study of response to subunit inactivated influenza vaccine. TCRdb redid the calling of the RT-PCR reads with MiXCR, one entry per CDR3 protein. The sample holds roughly 500,000 distinct CDR3 sequences, around 25% seen once. The sequences come from CD4+ T cells sorted from PBMCs, collected more than 4 days after vaccination. The source of these receptors is a man aged 45-65 years who received an inactivated influenza vaccine.

This chain links TRBV11-1 with TRBJ2-3, with 11 positions matching TRBD2. The germline gives CDR1 SGHAT, CDR2 FQDESV (reference sequence). The J segment lost 0 bases and the V segment lost 5 bases, leaving 10 bases of the junction unmatched. The CDR3 contains 18 residues. CDR3 sequence reads: CASSARPTSGRSTDTQYF. The CDR3 DNA sequence: TGTGCCAGCAGCGCGAGACCCACTAGCGGGAGAAGCACAGATACGCAGTATTTT.

This clonotype was counted between two and nine times. The V and J genes are TRBV10-3 and TRBJ2-4; D may be TRBD1 or TRBD2 (5 bases each). V lost 0 bases, J lost 0 bases, and 21 bases lay in between. The CDR3 length is 20 residues. Germline lookup yields CDR1 ENHRY and CDR2 SYGVKD. The CDR3 is CAISESLGYGAIQAKNIQYF. In nucleotides, the CDR3 is TGTGCCATCAGTGAGTCGTTGGGTTACGGGGCGATTCAAGCCAAAAACATTCAGTACTTC.

This chain links TRBV20-1 with TRBJ2-7; D ambiguous. Germline CDR1 and CDR2: DFQATT and SNEGSKA (reference sequence). Trimming removed 6 bases at V and 8 bases at J, with 23 bases between. The CDR3 loop spans 14 amino acids. CDR3 protein: CSAPQHSYPTKQYF. CDR3 DNA sequence: TGCAGTGCACCACAGCACTCCTATCCTACGAAGCAGTACTTC.

The chain recombines TRBV20-1 with TRBJ2-5, with TRBD1 matching 11 bases. CDR1 DFQATT and CDR2 SNEGSKA come from the germline V gene (reference sequence). The CDR3 sequence is 15 residues long. Trimming cost V 2 bases and J 0 bases; bases outside gene matches: 2. This CDR3 reads CSARRDRGYQETQYF. The CDR3 nucleotides read TGCAGTGCTAGAAGGGACAGGGGGTACCAAGAGACCCAGTACTTC.

This clonotype was observed many times. The J gene is TRBJ1-5, the V gene TRBV5-6; tentative D call: TRBD1 (5 bases). The CDR3 sequence is 15 residues long. V was shortened by 1 base and J by 5 bases, with 13 bases between the two germline ends. CDR1 and CDR2 from the germline V gene are SGHDT and YYEEEE. The CDR3 region is CASSLTGRSDQPQHF. The CDR3 region has the DNA TGTGCCAGCAGCTTGACAGGACGGAGCGATCAGCCCCAGCATTTT.

The CDR3 region is CATSRDYRTNYGYTF. The CDR3 DNA reads as TGTGCCACCAGCAGAGATTACCGTACTAACTATGGCTACACCTTC. This chain uses TRBV15 with TRBJ1-2; no reliable D call. Germline V gives CDR1 LNHNV, CDR2 YYDKDF (reference sequence). V dropped 0 bases and J dropped 0 bases, with 8 bases sitting between them. CDR3 length: 15 amino acids. Supplemented by reference TRBV15 and TRBJ1-2, the full variable domain reads DAMVIQNPRYQVTQFGKPVTLSCSQTLNHNVMYWYQQKSSQAPKLLFHYYDKDFNNEADTPDNFQSRRPNTSFCFLDIRSPGLGDTAMYLCATSRDYRTNYGYTFGSGTRLTVV.

There are a few counts of this clonotype. V gene TRBV5-1 combines with J gene TRBJ2-3; D is possibly TRBD2 (6 bases). Germline V gene lookup returns CDR1 SGHRS and CDR2 YFSETQ. This CDR3 contains 14 residues. V lost 4 bases and J 2 bases, leaving 11 bases between the germline ends. In nucleotides, the CDR3 is TGCGCCAGCAGCCAAAGCGGGTACACAGATACGCAGTATTTT. Its translation: CASSQSGYTDTQYF.

This clonotype was recorded at least ten times. V and J are TRBV20-1 and TRBJ2-5; TRBD2 matches at 9 bases. The CDR3 is 15 amino acids. The germline gives CDR1 DFQATT, CDR2 SNEGSKA (reference sequence). V trimming: 3 bases; J trimming: 5 bases; junction bases outside the gene matches: 10. CDR3 region: CSARGASGILETQYF. Here the CDR3 DNA reads TGCAGTGCTAGGGGTGCTAGCGGGATCTTGGAGACCCAGTACTTC.

Only one count was recorded for this clonotype. The rearrangement uses TRBV12-3 or TRBV12-4 and TRBJ1-5, with a possible D match to TRBD1 (5 bases). V lost 4 bases to trimming and J lost 6 bases, with 10 bases between them. CDR3 length equals 13 residues. The CDR3 DNA sequence: TGTGCCAGCAGTTGGGGCTCCCCTCAGCCCCAGCATTTT. Amino acids: CASSWGSPQPQHF.

The CDR3 nucleotides read TGTGCCTGGAGTGTACTCGGGACAGGGGGTGGCGAGCAGTACTTC. Translation: CAWSVLGTGGGEQYF. The rearrangement uses TRBV30 and TRBJ2-7; TRBD1 aligns across 11 bases. The germline CDR1 and CDR2 sequences are GTSNPN and SVGIG (reference sequence). V lost 0 bases and J lost 6; bases outside the gene matches: 7. CDR3 size: 15 residues.

This clonotype was seen a few times. V is TRBV3-1 and J is TRBJ1-5; D gene unclear. Germline CDR1 LGHDT, CDR2 YNNKEL (reference sequence). V lost 2 bases, J lost 0 bases, and 5 bases lay in between. The CDR3 sequence is 14 residues long. The CDR3 region is CASSQKGSNQPQHF. CDR3 sequence (DNA): TGTGCCAGCAGCCAAAAGGGTAGCAATCAGCCCCAGCATTTT.

The V gene is TRBV5-1, the J gene TRBJ2-3, with TRBD2 matching over 11 bases. V was pared by 1 base and J by 5 bases, with 3 bases of the junction left unmatched. CDR3 size: 15 residues. From germline, CDR1 is SGHRS and CDR2 YFSETQ. For the CDR3, the DNA is TGCGCCAGCAGCTTGACTAGCGGGGGCAGAGATACGCAGTATTTT. Translating it yields CASSLTSGGRDTQYF.

V and J are TRBV4-3 and TRBJ2-7, with TRBD2 identical over 9 bases. Germline V gives CDR1 LGHNA, CDR2 YSLEER. J gave up 7 bases and V 3 bases, and 10 bases lay outside the gene matches. This CDR3 contains 15 residues. CDR3 loop: CASSHGAGGLEEQYF. CDR3 in DNA: TGCGCCAGCAGCCATGGGGCGGGAGGGCTGGAGGAGCAGTACTTC.

In this sample, this clonotype turned up a few times. The chain combines TRBV7-2 with TRBJ1-5; D gene uncertain. Between the trimmed V and J ends, which lost 8 bases and 3 bases, there was a span of 11 bases. The germline gives CDR1 SGHTA, CDR2 FQGNSA. This CDR3 comprises 13 residues. DNA for the CDR3: TGTGCCAGCTCGCCAAGTAACAATCAGCCCCAGCATTTT. Its translation: CASSPSNNQPQHF. The variable domain in full, completed from reference TRBV7-2 and TRBJ1-5, reads GAGVSQSPSNKVTEKGKDVELRCDPISGHTALYWYRQSLGQGLEFLIYFQGNSAPDKSGLPSDRFSAERTGGSVSTLTIQRTQQEDSAVYLCASSPSNNQPQHFGDGTRLSIL.

This clonotype has only a few counts. V and J are TRBV12-3 or TRBV12-4 and TRBJ1-2; perhaps TRBD1 as D (5 bases). The CDR3 spans 15 residues. Trimming shortened V by 5 bases and J by 0 bases, and 13 bases separated the two germline ends. CDR3: CASSPLVGANYGYTF. Here the CDR3 DNA reads TGTGCCAGCAGTCCGCTGGTAGGGGCTAACTATGGCTACACCTTC.

The V call is TRBV11-1, the J call TRBJ2-5, with D hard to call. Trimming cost V 5 bases and J 2 bases, with 15 bases left between them. Germline assignment: CDR1 SGHAT and CDR2 FQDESV (reference sequence). This CDR3 spans 15 amino acids. The CDR3: CASSLTTQRQETQYF. In nucleotides, the CDR3 is TGTGCCAGCAGCCTAACGACGCAAAGGCAAGAGACCCAGTACTTC.

This clonotype was counted a few times. V usage is TRBV20-1 and J usage is TRBJ1-1; D unresolved. This CDR3 is 13 amino acids long. Trimming shortened V by 3 bases and J by 0 bases, and 8 bases separated the two germline ends. The germline V gene has CDR1 DFQATT and CDR2 SNEGSKA (reference sequence). CDR3 DNA sequence: TGCAGTGCTAGCGTGGCGGTGAACACTGAAGCTTTCTTT. Its translation: CSASVAVNTEAFF.

This chain links TRBV4-2 with TRBJ2-1, with D possibly matching TRBD2 (6 bases). Trimming pared 0 bases from V and 3 bases from J, leaving 15 bases between. The length of the CDR3 is 17 residues. Germline CDR1 is LGHNA and CDR2 is YNFKEQ. The CDR3 DNA is TGTGCCAGCAGCCAAGAGAAGGGGACTCAAAGCTACAATGAGCAGTTCTTC. As protein: CASSQEKGTQSYNEQFF.

The chain couples TRBV4-2 to TRBJ2-3; 10 positions agree with TRBD2. The CDR3 contains 16 residues. Germline V gene sequence: CDR1 LGHNA, CDR2 YNFKEQ. Losses at the gene ends were 0 bases for V and 4 bases for J; bases not matched to a gene: 4. CDR3 DNA: TGTGCCAGCAGCCAAGACCGGACTAGCGGTCCAGATACGCAGTATTTT. The encoded protein is CASSQDRTSGPDTQYF.

This clonotype has a handful of counts. The chain couples TRBV15 to TRBJ2-5; TRBD2 matches 9 bases. V shed 0 bases, J shed 5 bases, and the junction held 7 bases outside the gene matches. Per germline, CDR1 LNHNV and CDR2 YYDKDF (reference sequence). This CDR3 region has 16 residues. CDR3 bases: TGTGCCACCAGCAGAGATCCCGGGACTAGCCGGGAGACCCAGTACTTC. Translated: CATSRDPGTSRETQYF.